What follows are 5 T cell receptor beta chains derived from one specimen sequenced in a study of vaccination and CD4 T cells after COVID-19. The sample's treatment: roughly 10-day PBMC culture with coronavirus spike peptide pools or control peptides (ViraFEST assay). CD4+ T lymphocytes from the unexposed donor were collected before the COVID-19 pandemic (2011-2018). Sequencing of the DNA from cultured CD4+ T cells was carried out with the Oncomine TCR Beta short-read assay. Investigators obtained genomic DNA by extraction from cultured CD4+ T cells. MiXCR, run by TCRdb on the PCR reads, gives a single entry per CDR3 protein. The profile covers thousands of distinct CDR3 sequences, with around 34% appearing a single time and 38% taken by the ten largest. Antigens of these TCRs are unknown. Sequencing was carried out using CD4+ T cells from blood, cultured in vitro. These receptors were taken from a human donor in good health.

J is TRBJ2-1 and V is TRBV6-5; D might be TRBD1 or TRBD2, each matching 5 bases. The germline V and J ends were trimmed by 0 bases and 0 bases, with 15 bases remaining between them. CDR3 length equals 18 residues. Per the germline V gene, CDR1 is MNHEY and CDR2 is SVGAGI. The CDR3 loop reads CASSYSPPEGNSYNEQFF. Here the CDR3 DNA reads TGTGCCAGCAGTTACTCCCCCCCTGAGGGGAACTCCTACAATGAGCAGTTCTTC.

The CDR3 bases are TGTGCCAGCAGTTTATCGGCGGGGGGAGGTTCACCCCTCCACTTT. This codes for CASSLSAGGGSPLHF. J is TRBJ1-6 and V is TRBV28, with a weak D call TRBD1 (5 bases). The length of the CDR3 is 15 residues. Looked up from germline, CDR1 is MDHEN and CDR2 is SYDVKM. V lost 1 base and J lost 9, with 13 bases in between.

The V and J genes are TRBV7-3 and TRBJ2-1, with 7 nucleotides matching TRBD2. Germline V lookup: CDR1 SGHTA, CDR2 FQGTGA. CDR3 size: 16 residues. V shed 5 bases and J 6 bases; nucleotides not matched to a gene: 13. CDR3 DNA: TGTGCCAGCAGCGCCTCGGGAAGCGGGACTTTCAATGAGCAGTTCTTC. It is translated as CASSASGSGTFNEQFF.

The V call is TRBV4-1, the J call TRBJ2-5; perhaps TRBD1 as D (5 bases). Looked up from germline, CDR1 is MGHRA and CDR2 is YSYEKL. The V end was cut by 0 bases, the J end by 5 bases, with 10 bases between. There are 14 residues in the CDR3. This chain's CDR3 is CASSQEGEGETQYF. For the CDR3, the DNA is TGCGCCAGCAGCCAAGAAGGGGAAGGGGAGACCCAGTACTTC.

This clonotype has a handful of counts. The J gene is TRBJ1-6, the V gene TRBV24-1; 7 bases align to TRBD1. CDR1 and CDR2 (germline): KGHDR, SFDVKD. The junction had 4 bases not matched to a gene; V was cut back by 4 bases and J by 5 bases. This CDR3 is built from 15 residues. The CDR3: CATSEGTANNSPLHF. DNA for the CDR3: TGTGCCACCAGTGAAGGGACAGCTAATAATTCACCCCTCCACTTT.